One sample yielded the 28 T cell receptor beta chains listed below, sequenced in a study of blood T cell repertoires in COVID-19. Data came from immunoSEQ multiplex PCR; TCRdb stores just in-frame clones and leaves some out. The sample holds hundreds of thousands of clones, around 87% seen once. The sequencing sample was made of PBMCs or T cells enriched from blood (not recorded which). These receptors were obtained from a man in his forties in a cohort exposed to, infected with or recovered from COVID-19 (not recorded which).

The rearrangement uses TRBV5-1 and TRBJ2-7, with 11 bases matching TRBD2. The CDR3 consists of 14 residues. Trimming cost V 5 bases and J 3 bases; bases outside gene matches: 4. Germline assignment: CDR1 SGHRS and CDR2 YFSETQ. CDR3 in DNA: TGCGCCAGCAGAAGGGGACTAGCGGACTACGAGCAGTACTTC. It yields the protein CASRRGLADYEQYF. Full variable domain (rest looked up from reference TRBV5-1 and TRBJ2-7): KAGVTQTPRYLIKTRGQQVTLSCSPISGHRSVSWYQQTPGQGLQFLFEYFSETQRNKGNFPGRFSGRQFSNSRSEMNVSTLELGDSALYLCASRRGLADYEQYFGPGTRLTVT.

This chain links TRBV7-2 with TRBJ2-2; TRBD2 aligns across 9 bases. V shed 1 base, J shed 4 bases, and the junction held 7 bases outside the gene matches. Germline CDR1 is SGHTA and CDR2 is FQGNSA. This CDR3 is built from 17 residues. The CDR3 DNA sequence: TGTGCCAGCAGCTTAGTTGTAGCGGGAGTGTCCACCGGGGAGCTGTTTTTT. This sequence encodes CASSLVVAGVSTGELFF. Supplemented by reference TRBV7-2 and TRBJ2-2, the full variable domain reads GAGVSQSPSNKVTEKGKDVELRCDPISGHTALYWYRQSLGQGLEFLIYFQGNSAPDKSGLPSDRFSAERTGGSVSTLTIQRTQQEDSAVYLCASSLVVAGVSTGELFFGEGSRLTVL.

The genes are TRBV2 and TRBJ2-6, with TRBD1 matching over 12 bases. Per germline, CDR1 SNHLY and CDR2 FYNNEI. Trimming took 7 bases from V and 4 from J; bases not matched to a gene: 5. The CDR3 extends over 16 amino acids. CDR3 sequence reads: CASTGQGARGANVLTF. In DNA, the CDR3 is TGTGCCAGCACGGGACAGGGGGCAAGAGGGGCCAACGTCCTGACTTTC.

There are a few counts of this clone. V and J are TRBV27 and TRBJ1-1; TRBD1 agrees at 9 bases. Germline trimming cut 1 base from V and 5 bases from J; bases unmatched to any gene: 11. From germline, CDR1 is MNHEY and CDR2 SMNVEV (reference sequence). The CDR3 consists of 17 residues. The CDR3 reads CASSLYPSGQGYTEAFF. In nucleotides, the CDR3 is TGTGCCAGCAGTTTATACCCCTCGGGACAGGGTTATACTGAAGCTTTCTTT.

This clone came up a few times. The chain employs TRBV18 and TRBJ1-5; TRBD1 matches at 8 bases. J gave up 7 bases and V 4 bases, and 6 bases lay outside the gene matches. Looked up from germline, CDR1 is KGHSH and CDR2 is LQKENI. The CDR3 is 14 amino acids. The CDR3 coding sequence is TGTGCCAGCTCACAACGACAGGGGCGGCAGCCCCAGCATTTT. Its protein product is CASSQRQGRQPQHF.

In its sample, this clone was seen once. The junction departs from germline at one end; a sequencing error may be responsible. The chain employs TRBV11-3 and TRBJ2-1, with D possibly TRBD2 on 6 matching bases. This CDR3 has 14 amino acids. Germline CDR1 SGHNT, CDR2 YENEEA. CDR3 bases: TGTGCCAGCAGCTTAGATTCCAGCGGAGGGTCATTGGTCTTC. Translated, it gives CASSLDSSGGSLVF.

The chain is built from TRBV13 and TRBJ2-2, with 12 bases identical to TRBD2. The CDR3 loop spans 15 amino acids. Germline V CDR1 and CDR2: PRHDT, FYEKMQ (reference sequence). The V and J ends lost 2 bases and 10 bases, in that order; junction bases with no gene match: 5. CDR3 nucleotides: TGTGCCAGCAGCTTACGACTAGCGGGAGAGGAGGAGCTGTTTTTT. Protein: CASSLRLAGEEELFF.

The CDR3 nucleotides are TGCGCCAGCAGCAACCGGGAGACCCAGTACTTC. It specifies CASSNRETQYF. The chain links TRBV5-1 to TRBJ2-5; no firm D call. The CDR3 totals 11 residues. The germline V and J ends were trimmed by 4 bases and 5 bases, with 6 bases remaining between them. The germline CDR1 and CDR2 sequences are SGHRS and YFSETQ.

This sequence joins TRBV18 and TRBJ1-2, with D perhaps TRBD1 (6 bases). CDR3 length equals 13 residues. Germline V lookup: CDR1 KGHSH, CDR2 LQKENI. V shed 5 bases and J shed 2 bases, with 9 bases lying between them. CDR3 sequence: CASSTGKNYGYTF. CDR3 in DNA: TGTGCCAGCTCAACAGGGAAAAACTATGGCTACACCTTC. The full variable domain, with the rest looked up from reference TRBV18 and TRBJ1-2, is NAGVMQNPRHLVRRRGQEARLRCSPMKGHSHVYWYRQLPEEGLKFMVYLQKENIIDESGMPKERFSAEFPKEGPSILRIQQVVRGDSAAYFCASSTGKNYGYTFGSGTRLTVV.

This chain joins TRBV11-2 and TRBJ1-1; D unresolved. CDR1 SGHAT and CDR2 FQNNGV come from the germline V gene. The CDR3 covers 14 residues. The V and J ends lost 3 bases and 0 bases respectively, with 8 bases between them. The CDR3 nucleotides read TGTGCCAGCAGCTTCACAGCCATGAACACTGAAGCTTTCTTT. This gives the protein CASSFTAMNTEAFF.

The gene calls are TRBV5-5 and TRBJ1-2, with 10 bases fitting TRBD1. With 0 bases clipped from V and 4 bases from J, the junction kept 6 bases outside the gene matches. This CDR3 has 16 residues. Germline V gives CDR1 SGHKS, CDR2 YYEKEE (reference sequence). The CDR3 DNA is TGTGCCAGCAGCTTGGGTGGTGGGACAGGGGCCTATGGCTACACCTTC. Its translation: CASSLGGGTGAYGYTF.

The chain is built from TRBV20-1 and TRBJ2-7, with D possibly matching TRBD2 (5 bases). This CDR3 spans 14 amino acids. V was cut by 3 bases and J by 4 bases, with 16 bases left in between. Germline CDR1 is DFQATT and CDR2 is SNEGSKA (reference sequence). The CDR3 reads CSASEPGRLYEQYF. As DNA, the CDR3 is TGCAGTGCTAGTGAGCCGGGAAGGTTGTACGAGCAGTACTTC.

The V call is TRBV9, the J call TRBJ1-2; D possibly corresponds to TRBD1 (6 bases). The V end lost 3 bases, the J end lost 3 bases, and 12 bases lay between the germline ends. Per germline, CDR1 SGDLS and CDR2 YYNGEE. The CDR3 consists of 14 residues. The CDR3 loop is CASSAYPGDYGYTF. The CDR3 DNA reads TGTGCCAGCAGCGCCTACCCAGGGGACTATGGCTACACCTTC.

The genes are TRBV5-1 and TRBJ2-1; perhaps TRBD2 as D (5 bases). The CDR3 spans 17 residues. V shed 1 base and J shed 6 bases, with 20 bases lying between them. Germline assignment: CDR1 SGHRS and CDR2 YFSETQ. CDR3 DNA: TGCGCCAGCAGCTTGACAGCCAGCGGAAATCCTCCCAATGAGCAGTTCTTC. This codes for CASSLTASGNPPNEQFF.

The chain uses TRBV7-9 and TRBJ1-4, with TRBD1 matching 8 bases. After removal of 3 bases from V and 10 bases from J, the junction contained 7 bases not matched to a gene. The germline gives CDR1 SEHNR, CDR2 FQNEAQ (reference sequence). This CDR3 comprises 14 residues. CDR3 region: CASSLVGQGGKLFF. The CDR3 DNA is TGTGCCAGCAGCTTGGTCGGACAGGGAGGAAAACTGTTTTTT.

The V and J genes are TRBV7-8 and TRBJ1-1, with 7 bases that match TRBD1. CDR3 size: 14 residues. Trimming took 4 bases from V and 5 from J; bases not matched to a gene: 7. Germline lookup yields CDR1 SGHVS and CDR2 FQNEAQ. The DNA of the CDR3 is TGTGCCAGCAGCTGGGGACAGAAGACGACTGAAGCTTTCTTT. Its translation: CASSWGQKTTEAFF.

The J gene is TRBJ2-1, the V gene TRBV6-5; the match to TRBD2 covers 8 bases. V lost 7 bases and J lost 7; bases outside the gene matches: 9. The germline CDR1 and CDR2 sequences are MNHEY and SVGAGI. The CDR3 covers 14 residues. The CDR3 region is CASIPGGYGNEQFF. CDR3 DNA sequence: TGTGCCAGCATACCGGGAGGGTATGGGAATGAGCAGTTCTTC.

The chain carries TRBV27 and TRBJ1-5; 7 bases map to TRBD1. This CDR3 has 13 amino acids. Germline V gives CDR1 MNHEY, CDR2 SMNVEV (reference sequence). The junction had 1 base not matched to a gene; V was cut back by 6 bases and J by 2 bases. CDR3 in amino acids: CASSDRGNQPQHF. The CDR3 nucleotides are TGTGCCAGCAGCGACAGGGGCAATCAGCCCCAGCATTTT.

The chain joins TRBV11-2 to TRBJ1-2; tentatively, D is TRBD1 (5 bases). Germline CDR1 and CDR2: SGHAT and FQNNGV. V was pared by 1 base and J by 4 bases, with 16 bases between. The CDR3 totals 16 residues. The chain's CDR3 is CASSLVSGPGSYGYTF. As DNA, the CDR3 is TGTGCCAGCAGCTTAGTATCAGGGCCGGGTTCCTATGGCTACACCTTC.

This rearrangement joins TRBV5-1 to TRBJ2-1, with TRBD2 identical over 14 bases. V lost 4 bases and J lost 6; bases outside the gene matches: 15. This CDR3 comprises 19 residues. Germline CDR1 SGHRS, CDR2 YFSETQ. Here the CDR3 DNA reads TGCGCCAGCAGCCTCAGACTGGGACTAGCGGGAGATCGCGGCAATGAGCAGTTCTTC. Translating gives CASSLRLGLAGDRGNEQFF.

The gene calls are TRBV15 and TRBJ2-1; D gene uncertain. This CDR3 is built from 17 residues. Trimming took 1 base from V and 5 from J, leaving 18 bases between them. CDR1 is LNHNV and CDR2 is YYDKDF in the germline V gene (reference sequence). CDR3 amino acids: CATSRVYGQTLNNEQFF. The DNA of the CDR3 is TGTGCCACCAGCAGAGTATATGGCCAAACCCTGAACAATGAGCAGTTCTTC.

V usage is TRBV5-6 and J usage is TRBJ1-2; a possible D gene is TRBD1 (6 bases). Germline V gene sequence: CDR1 SGHDT, CDR2 YYEEEE. Deletions cut 0 bases from V and 7 bases from J, with 16 bases between. This CDR3 has 15 amino acids. The CDR3 protein is CASSLDGGPSGGYTF. As DNA, the CDR3 is TGTGCCAGCAGCTTGGACGGGGGGCCGTCCGGTGGCTACACCTTC.

V gene TRBV5-1 combines with J gene TRBJ1-3; 8 nucleotides line up with TRBD1. The CDR3 has 14 amino acids. The V segment lost 7 bases and the J segment 1 base; nucleotides outside the gene matches: 4. Germline loops: CDR1 SGHRS, CDR2 YFSETQ. The CDR3 sequence is CASRTGPSGNTIYF. The CDR3 coding sequence is TGCGCCAGCCGGACAGGGCCGTCTGGAAACACCATATATTTT. The full variable domain, completed using reference TRBV5-1 and TRBJ1-3, is KAGVTQTPRYLIKTRGQQVTLSCSPISGHRSVSWYQQTPGQGLQFLFEYFSETQRNKGNFPGRFSGRQFSNSRSEMNVSTLELGDSALYLCASRTGPSGNTIYFGEGSWLTVV.

This rearrangement joins TRBV7-8 to TRBJ2-7, with D maybe TRBD2 (7 bases). The CDR3 runs 13 residues. The ends were cut back, 5 bases at V and 4 bases at J, with 12 bases in the middle. From germline, CDR1 is SGHVS and CDR2 FQNEAQ. CDR3 in DNA: TGTGCCAGCAGCGGGAGGGGGGTTTACGAGCAGTACTTC. Its protein is CASSGRGVYEQYF.

The genes are TRBV21-1 and TRBJ1-4. TRBV21-1 is a known pseudogene. This CDR3 region has 15 residues. CDR3 residues: CASSERTRSNEKLFF. CDR3 DNA sequence: TGTGCCAGCAGCGAAAGGACTCGATCTAATGAAAAACTGTTTTTT.

This chain links TRBV18 with TRBJ2-7; 9 nucleotides agree with TRBD2. V was clipped by 3 bases and J by 2 bases; unmatched bases: 2. The CDR3 extends over 14 amino acids. CDR1 is KGHSH, CDR2 LQKENI, per germline. CDR3 in amino acids: CASSPSSGAYEQYF. For the CDR3, the DNA is TGTGCCAGCTCACCCTCTAGCGGGGCCTACGAGCAGTACTTC.

The rearrangement joins TRBV27 to TRBJ2-1, with TRBD1 matching over 7 bases. V lost 0 bases and J lost 3; bases outside the gene matches: 20. This CDR3 has 21 residues. Germline CDR1 reads MNHEY; CDR2 reads SMNVEV (reference sequence). The DNA for the CDR3 is TGTGCCAGCAGTTTATCCCCGGGACAGCGTACATCGTGGGATTTCTACAATGAGCAGTTCTTC. Translated: CASSLSPGQRTSWDFYNEQFF.

This chain uses TRBV29-1 with TRBJ1-4; D gene unclear. The V gene lost 5 bases and the J gene lost 6 bases, with 10 bases spanning the gap. Germline V CDR1 and CDR2: SQVTM, ANQGSEA. This CDR3 region has 12 residues. The CDR3 region is CSVRNGDEKLFF. The CDR3 bases are TGCAGCGTTCGGAACGGAGATGAAAAACTGTTTTTT.